This entry describes one T cell receptor (beta chain). This sample is part of a study of blood T cell repertoires in COVID-19. Study details: Samples of COVID-19 (acute and convalescent) were obtained from the United States, Italy and Spain. Sources were T cells, B-cell-depleted T cells, or PBMCs; the material itself was cDNA or gDNA.

Germline CDR1 and CDR2: LNHNV and YYDKDF (reference sequence). The ends were cut back, 5 bases at V and 11 bases at J, with 12 bases in the middle. This CDR3 is built from 12 residues. Methods used by the authors: Researchers report that nucleated cell counts were estimated from reference gene primer amplification. Profiled with immunoSEQ multiplex PCR; TCRdb holds only in-frame clones, not every one. V, J and clone size were drawn from that table, and D and trimming were deduced from the DNA. This sample carries approximately 170,000 clones, around nine tenths of them seen once, and the ten largest clones take roughly 3.3%.

V usage is TRBV15 and J usage is TRBJ2-2; tentative D call: TRBD2 (6 bases). The specimen was peripheral blood. The receptor was isolated from a man between 70 and 80 years old with acute or convalescent COVID-19. CDR3: CATSLSSGELFF. For the CDR3, the DNA is TGTGCCACCAGCCTGAGTAGCGGAGAGCTGTTTTTT.